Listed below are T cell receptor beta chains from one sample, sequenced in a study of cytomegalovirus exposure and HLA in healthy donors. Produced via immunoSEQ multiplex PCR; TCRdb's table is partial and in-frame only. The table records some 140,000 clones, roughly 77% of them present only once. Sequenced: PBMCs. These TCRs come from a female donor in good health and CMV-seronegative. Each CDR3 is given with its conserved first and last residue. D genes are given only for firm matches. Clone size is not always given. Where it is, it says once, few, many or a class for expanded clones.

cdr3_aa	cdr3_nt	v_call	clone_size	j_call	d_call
CASSLGVDRSYGYTF	TGTGCCAGCAGCTTAGGTGTGGACAGATCCTATGGCTACACCTTC	TRBV7-9	.	TRBJ1-2	.
CSVERGAGYTF	TGCAGCGTTGAACGGGGGGCTGGCTACACCTTC	TRBV29-1	.	TRBJ1-2	.
CASRYSAGGPEQYF	TGTGCCAGCCGCTACTCGGCGGGAGGGCCGGAGCAGTACTTC	TRBV7-2	.	TRBJ2-7	TRBD2
CASSSIPGLAGGYEQYF	TGTGCCAGCAGCTCGATCCCGGGACTAGCGGGGGGATACGAGCAGTACTTC	TRBV7-2	.	TRBJ2-7	TRBD2
CATADNSPLHF	TGTGCCACCGCAGATAATTCACCCCTCCACTTT	TRBV10-3	.	TRBJ1-6	.
CAISESMAGGPNEQYF	TGTGCCATCAGTGAGTCGATGGCGGGAGGGCCCAACGAGCAGTACTTC	TRBV6-1	.	TRBJ2-7	TRBD2
CASSLGELAGGLNEQFF	TGTGCCAGCAGCTTAGGGGAACTAGCGGGGGGCCTCAATGAGCAGTTCTTC	TRBV7-6	once	TRBJ2-1	TRBD2
CASSRTEYGTDTQYF	TGTGCCAGCAGCAGGACAGAGTATGGCACAGATACGCAGTATTTT	TRBV7-4	.	TRBJ2-3	.
CASSLSEYGYTF	TGTGCCAGCAGTTTGTCAGAATATGGCTACACCTTC	TRBV28	few	TRBJ1-2	.
CASGSASGGEDTQYF	TGTGCTAGTGGTTCAGCCTCGGGGGGGGAAGATACGCAGTATTTT	TRBV12-5	.	TRBJ2-3	TRBD2
CASSLVGDQETQYF	TGTGCCAGCAGTTTGGTAGGAGATCAAGAGACCCAGTACTTC	TRBV28	once	TRBJ2-5	.
CASSIPPWTGTHYGYTF	TGTGCCAGTAGTATCCCACCCTGGACAGGGACTCACTATGGCTACACCTTC	TRBV19	few	TRBJ1-2	TRBD1
CASSSGLAGFDTQYF	TGTGCCAGCAGCTCGGGACTAGCGGGGTTTGATACGCAGTATTTT	TRBV5-6	once	TRBJ2-3	TRBD2
CASSSVGQANQPQHF	TGTGCCAGCAGCTCCGTCGGCCAGGCAAATCAGCCCCAGCATTTT	TRBV9	.	TRBJ1-5	.
CASSKDNSRETQYF	TGTGCCAGCAGCAAAGACAATAGCCGTGAGACCCAGTACTTC	TRBV21-1	once	TRBJ2-5	.
CAINRGLFQETQYF	TGTGCCATTAACAGGGGGCTTTTCCAAGAGACCCAGTACTTC	TRBV15	.	TRBJ2-5	TRBD1
CASSDMAINTEAFF	TGTGCCAGCAGTGATATGGCCATTAACACTGAAGCTTTCTTT	TRBV6-1	.	TRBJ1-1	.
CAISERGRAGGGDYGYTF	TGTGCCATCAGTGAACGAGGGAGGGCAGGTGGAGGGGACTATGGCTACACCTTC	TRBV10-3	.	TRBJ1-2	.
CASRRLAGSNEQFF	TGTGCCAGCCGCCGACTAGCGGGATCTAATGAGCAGTTCTTC	TRBV11-2	few	TRBJ2-1	TRBD2
CASSVGTSRREQYF	TGTGCCAGCAGCGTAGGGACTAGCAGGCGCGAGCAGTACTTC	TRBV28	.	TRBJ2-7	TRBD2
CASSVAAQGWTGELFF	TGTGCCAGCAGCGTAGCTGCACAGGGGTGGACCGGGGAGCTGTTTTTT	TRBV9	.	TRBJ2-2	TRBD1
CASSPSSGGLGEQYF	TGTGCCAGCAGCCCATCTAGCGGGGGGTTAGGCGAGCAGTACTTC	TRBV7-3	.	TRBJ2-7	TRBD2
CASSGAGNYGYTF	TGCGCCAGCAGCGGGGCAGGGAACTATGGCTACACCTTC	TRBV5-1	.	TRBJ1-2	.
CASSPRERENEQFF	TGTGCCAGCAGCCCTCGGGAGCGGGAGAATGAGCAGTTCTTC	TRBV11-3	.	TRBJ2-1	TRBD2
CASSYLDTNGYTF	TGTGCCAGCAGTTACCTGGACACCAATGGCTACACCTTC	TRBV6-5	.	TRBJ1-2	.
CASSGRGGAYNEQFF	TGTGCCAGCAGCGGGCGGGGGGGGGCCTACAATGAGCAGTTCTTC	TRBV6-1	.	TRBJ2-1	TRBD2
CASASLRLAGGLGTDTQYF	TGCGCCAGCGCCTCTCTGAGGCTAGCGGGGGGGCTCGGCACAGATACGCAGTATTTT	TRBV5-1	.	TRBJ2-3	TRBD2
CATLVRQPANTGELFF	TGTGCCACTCTAGTTAGGCAGCCCGCGAACACCGGGGAGCTGTTTTTT	TRBV19	.	TRBJ2-2	.
CATHSVADRPLGAYTEAFF	TGTGCCACCCATAGTGTGGCGGATCGGCCCCTCGGTGCCTACACTGAAGCTTTCTTT	TRBV27	.	TRBJ1-1	.
CASKRVSNQPQHF	TGTGCCAGCAAGAGAGTGAGCAATCAGCCCCAGCATTTT	TRBV6-6	.	TRBJ1-5	.
CASSFEGETGELFF	TGTGCCAGCAGTTTTGAGGGGGAGACCGGGGAGCTGTTTTTT	TRBV27	.	TRBJ2-2	.
CATGEGRNEQFF	TGTGCCACCGGGGAGGGCCGCAATGAGCAGTTCTTC	TRBV10-3	.	TRBJ2-1	TRBD2
CAWSVNRGYGYTF	TGTGCCTGGAGTGTGAACAGGGGGTATGGCTACACCTTC	TRBV30	.	TRBJ1-2	TRBD1
CASSQEIARGGGLAEAFF	TGTGCCAGCAGCCAAGAAATTGCTAGGGGAGGGGGTCTGGCTGAAGCTTTCTTT	TRBV14	.	TRBJ1-1	.
CASSGTGFGETQYF	TGTGCCAGCAGTGGGACAGGGTTCGGGGAGACCCAGTACTTC	TRBV6-1	.	TRBJ2-5	TRBD1
CASTLRVNQGSGTGELFF	TGTGCCAGCACCCTTAGGGTTAACCAGGGTAGTGGGACCGGGGAGCTGTTTTTT	TRBV7-6	.	TRBJ2-2	.
CASSLGPSNRVDTEAFF	TGTGCCAGCAGCTTAGGCCCCTCTAACAGGGTCGACACTGAAGCTTTCTTT	TRBV7-2	.	TRBJ1-1	.
CASSIGRGDNSPLHF	TGTGCCAGTAGTATTGGGCGGGGCGATAATTCACCCCTCCACTTT	TRBV19	.	TRBJ1-6	.
CASSLHRPNRGLNQPQHF	TGTGCTAGCAGCTTACATAGGCCTAACAGGGGGCTCAATCAGCCCCAGCATTTT	TRBV7-7	.	TRBJ1-5	TRBD1
CASSQDQGTGRETQYF	TGTGCCAGCAGCCAAGATCAAGGGACAGGGAGAGAGACCCAGTACTTC	TRBV14	few	TRBJ2-5	TRBD1
CASSVNGGGSPWYEQYF	TGTGCCAGCAGCGTAAACGGAGGTGGGTCCCCGTGGTACGAGCAGTACTTC	TRBV9	.	TRBJ2-7	.
CASSRDIYNEQFF	TGTGCCAGCAGTAGGGACATTTACAATGAGCAGTTCTTC	TRBV6-5	.	TRBJ2-1	.
CASAGNQETQYF	TGTGCCAGCGCGGGGAACCAAGAGACCCAGTACTTC	TRBV5-6	.	TRBJ2-5	.
CASSLGGQPTDTQYF	TGTGCCAGCAGCTTGGGGGGACAACCCACAGATACGCAGTATTTT	TRBV5-6	.	TRBJ2-3	.
CASSQGLAVYNEQFF	TGCGCCAGCAGCCAGGGACTAGCGGTTTACAATGAGCAGTTCTTC	TRBV4-3	.	TRBJ2-1	TRBD2
CAISDPQGNTEAFF	TGTGCCATCAGTGATCCACAGGGGAACACTGAAGCTTTCTTT	TRBV10-3	few	TRBJ1-1	.
CASSPRDWYGYTF	TGTGCCAGCTCACCAAGGGACTGGTATGGCTACACCTTC	TRBV18	.	TRBJ1-2	.
CASSVGNRETQYF	TGTGCCAGCAGCGTAGGAAATAGAGAGACCCAGTACTTC	TRBV9	.	TRBJ2-5	.
CASSLRGNSYNEQFF	TGTGCCAGCAGCTTGAGAGGCAACTCCTACAATGAGCAGTTCTTC	TRBV11-3	few	TRBJ2-1	.
CSAPQQGHLPF	TGCAGTGCTCCACAACAGGGCCACCTTCCCTTC	TRBV20-1	.	TRBJ1-2	.